Below, 10 T cell receptor beta chains from the same sample are listed, as sequenced in a study of OX40 agonist ivuxolimab in advanced cancers. Sequencing was performed with immunoSEQ multiplex PCR; in TCRdb, only in-frame clones are kept and a portion is missing. Counted here are about 110,000 clones, about nine tenths occurring once; the ten biggest clones make up 0.45% to 0.5%. Sequences were derived from CD4+ or CD8+ T cells sorted from blood, sampled in a trial of the OX40 agonist ivuxolimab. The receptors originated from an adult with an advanced solid tumor such as melanoma, head and neck, liver or kidney cancer.

The CDR3, as DNA: TGCGCCAGCAGTGGGTCAGATACGCAGTATTTT. This translates into CASSGSDTQYF. V is TRBV10-2 and J is TRBJ2-3; D ambiguous. Germline-derived CDR1 and CDR2 are WSHSY and SAAADI. The germline V and J ends were trimmed by 4 bases and 4 bases, with 3 bases remaining between them. The CDR3 loop spans 11 amino acids.

This clone has a single count. The rearrangement links TRBV6-5 to TRBJ2-5, with D possibly being TRBD2 (7 bases). The CDR3 has 15 amino acids. The germline V and J ends were trimmed by 0 bases and 5 bases, with 13 bases remaining between them. Germline CDR1 is MNHEY and CDR2 is SVGAGI. Here the CDR3 DNA reads TGTGCCAGCAGTTACTCGTGGGGGGGGCTTGAGACCCAGTACTTC. Protein product: CASSYSWGGLETQYF.

This sequence joins TRBV18 and TRBJ2-2; tentatively, D is TRBD1 (5 bases). The CDR3 covers 16 residues. Germline assignment: CDR1 KGHSH and CDR2 LQKENI. Trimming pared 3 bases from V and 2 bases from J, leaving 13 bases between. Written as DNA, the CDR3 is TGTGCCAGCTCACCTCCACGCCAGGGTAACACCGGGGAGCTGTTTTTT. It specifies CASSPPRQGNTGELFF.

The chain recombines TRBV27 with TRBJ2-4; D is possibly TRBD2 (7 bases). V was pared by 5 bases and J by 5 bases, with 16 bases between. The V gene's germline CDR1 is MNHEY and CDR2 SMNVEV (reference sequence). This CDR3 is 15 amino acids long. Here the CDR3 reads CASSTIRGAQNIQYF. Here the CDR3 DNA reads TGTGCCAGCAGTACCATCCGGGGGGCCCAAAACATTCAGTACTTC.

Comment on this clone: At one end the junction does not follow the germline gene, possibly because of a read error. This sequence joins TRBV4-1 and TRBJ1-4; 8 bases align to TRBD1. The germline CDR1 and CDR2 sequences are MGHRA and YSYEKL. CDR3 length: 17 residues. DNA of the CDR3: TGCGCCACCAGCAGAGTTCAGGGGGCGCTGACTAATGAAAAACTGTTTTTT. Translating it yields CATSRVQGALTNEKLFF.

V is TRBV30 and J is TRBJ2-1; D gene ambiguous. The germline CDR1 and CDR2 sequences are GTSNPN and SVGIG (reference sequence). The CDR3 runs to 13 residues. V was shortened by 3 bases and J by 9 bases, with 15 bases between the two germline ends. CDR3 amino acids: CAWSGLGSGEQFF. The CDR3 DNA is TGTGCCTGGAGCGGGCTTGGGTCGGGTGAGCAGTTCTTC.

This clone has just one count. The chain has TRBV7-9 and TRBJ2-5, with TRBD1 matching over 8 bases. Trimming took 3 bases from V and 1 from J; bases not matched to a gene: 7. Germline V gene lookup returns CDR1 SEHNR and CDR2 FQNEAQ (reference sequence). The CDR3 is 16 amino acids. CDR3 coding DNA: TGTGCCAGCAGCTTGACTGACAGGGGAGGCCAAGAGACCCAGTACTTC. Translated: CASSLTDRGGQETQYF. Full variable domain (missing parts from reference TRBV7-9 and TRBJ2-5): DTGVSQNPRHKITKRGQNVTFRCDPISEHNRLYWYRQTLGQGPEFLTYFQNEAQLEKSRLLSDRFSAERPKGSFSTLEIQRTEQGDSAMYLCASSLTDRGGQETQYFGPGTRLLVL.

The chain uses TRBV7-2 and TRBJ2-3; 15 bases agree with TRBD2. Germline CDR1 is SGHTA and CDR2 is FQGNSA. The CDR3 consists of 17 residues. Trimming removed 5 bases from V and 6 bases from J; junction bases left unmatched: 9. The CDR3 region has the DNA TGTGCCAGCAGCCTTCGGACTAGCGGGGGGGGTTTGGATACGCAGTATTTT. Translation gives CASSLRTSGGGLDTQYF. The full variable domain, in which reference TRBV7-2 and TRBJ2-3 provide the parts outside the CDR3, is GAGVSQSPSNKVTEKGKDVELRCDPISGHTALYWYRQSLGQGLEFLIYFQGNSAPDKSGLPSDRFSAERTGGSVSTLTIQRTQQEDSAVYLCASSLRTSGGGLDTQYFGPGTRLTVL.

The rearrangement uses TRBV19 and TRBJ1-2; D gene ambiguous. The V end was cut by 4 bases, the J end by 4 bases, with 13 bases between. The CDR3 has 14 amino acids. The V gene's germline CDR1 is LNHDA and CDR2 SQIVND (reference sequence). CDR3 nucleotides: TGTGCCAGTAGTACACGCCGGCCCCTCTATGGCTACACCTTC. Amino acids: CASSTRRPLYGYTF.

A single count supports this clone. The V call is TRBV7-2, the J call TRBJ1-6; no clear D. Looked up from germline, CDR1 is SGHTA and CDR2 is FQGNSA. Deletions cut 3 bases from V and 8 bases from J, with 8 bases between. The CDR3 covers 13 residues. This CDR3 reads CASSLERDSPLHF. The CDR3, as DNA: TGTGCCAGCAGCTTGGAGCGGGATTCACCCCTCCACTTT. Filled out from reference TRBV7-2 and TRBJ1-6, the complete variable domain reads GAGVSQSPSNKVTEKGKDVELRCDPISGHTALYWYRQSLGQGLEFLIYFQGNSAPDKSGLPSDRFSAERTGGSVSTLTIQRTQQEDSAVYLCASSLERDSPLHFGNGTRLTVT.